This T cell receptor (beta chain) was sequenced in a study of blood T cell repertoires in COVID-19. Study-level information: Samples taken during acute and convalescent COVID-19 were collected in the United States, Italy and Spain. Sources were T cells, B-cell-depleted T cells, or PBMCs; the material itself was cDNA or gDNA.

Germline lookup yields CDR1 SGHTA and CDR2 FQGNSA. CDR3 length: 14 amino acids. V gave up 5 bases and J gave up 8 bases; unmatched junction bases: 7. The Seattle site enrolled patients during active infection and followed them longitudinally. Authors' analysis steps: Estimates of nucleated cell counts were drawn from the amplification of reference gene primers. Assay: immunoSEQ multiplex PCR; the TCRdb copy retains only in-frame clones and omits some. V, J and clone size are those of that table, while D and trimming were read from the DNA. The data contain about 370,000 clones, roughly 90% of them singletons. This clone was recorded only once.

Sequenced sample: peripheral blood. This TCR came from a woman in her 30s with COVID-19, enrolled during active disease. The chain couples TRBV7-2 to TRBJ1-4, with 8 bases aligning to TRBD1. CDR3 bases: TGTGCCAGCAGCCAGACAGGGGAGAGGGAAAAACTGTTTTTT. Amino acid sequence: CASSQTGEREKLFF. Complete variable domain (other parts from reference TRBV7-2 and TRBJ1-4): GAGVSQSPSNKVTEKGKDVELRCDPISGHTALYWYRQSLGQGLEFLIYFQGNSAPDKSGLPSDRFSAERTGGSVSTLTIQRTQQEDSAVYLCASSQTGEREKLFFGSGTQLSVL.